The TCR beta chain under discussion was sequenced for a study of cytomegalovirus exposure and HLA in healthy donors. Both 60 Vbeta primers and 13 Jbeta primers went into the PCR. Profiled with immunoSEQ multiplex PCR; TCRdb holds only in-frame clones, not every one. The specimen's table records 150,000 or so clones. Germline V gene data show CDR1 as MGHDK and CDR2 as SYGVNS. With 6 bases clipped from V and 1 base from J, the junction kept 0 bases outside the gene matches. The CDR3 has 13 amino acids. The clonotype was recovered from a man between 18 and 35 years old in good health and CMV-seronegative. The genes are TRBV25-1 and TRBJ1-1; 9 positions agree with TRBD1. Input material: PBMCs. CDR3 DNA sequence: TGTGCCAGCAGGACAGGGGGGAACACTGAAGCTTTCTTT. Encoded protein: CASRTGGNTEAFF.